The rows below give T cell receptor beta chains drawn from one sample of a study of blood T cell repertoires in COVID-19. The protocol was immunoSEQ multiplex PCR, while the TCRdb copy is restricted to in-frame clones and leaves out a portion. The profile shows some 85,000 clones, about four fifths of them singletons. What was sequenced was peripheral blood. The receptors originated from a man between 65 and 80 years old with COVID-19, enrolled during active disease. CDR3s include the opening cysteine and the closing phenylalanine or tryptophan. The D gene is left open where the match is weak. Clone size appears in some rows only: once, few, many, or a class for an expanded clone.

>TRBV18|TRBJ2-1|TRBD1|NA
TGTGCCAGCTCACCACCGAGACAGGGATACAATGAGCAGTTCTTC
CASSPPRQGYNEQFF
>TRBV12-3/TRBV12-4|TRBJ2-7|TRBD1|NA
TGTGCCAGCAACACAGGGGGCGCCTACGAGCAGTACTTC
CASNTGGAYEQYF
>TRBV3-1/TRBV3-2|TRBJ2-1|NA|NA
TGTGCCAGCAGCCTCTACAGATACAATGAGCAGTTCTTC
CASSLYRYNEQFF
>TRBV19|TRBJ1-5|NA|NA
TGTGCCAGTAGTATAGGGGCAGGCAGTTATAGCAATCAGCCCCAGCATTTT
CASSIGAGSYSNQPQHF
>TRBV2|TRBJ1-1|TRBD1|NA
TGTGCCAGCAGTGTGGCCTGGGACAGACAGCCCGAAGCTTTCTTT
CASSVAWDRQPEAFF
>TRBV25-1|TRBJ2-3|TRBD2|NA
TGTGCCAGCAGTGAATATGGGACTAGCGGGAGGAGCACAGATACGCAGTATTTT
CASSEYGTSGRSTDTQYF
>TRBV5-1|TRBJ2-2|TRBD2|NA
TGCGCCAGCAGCTCTCCTAGCGGGAGTAGGGGGGAGCTGTTTTTT
CASSSPSGSRGELFF
>TRBV19|TRBJ2-7|TRBD2|few
TGTGCCAGTGCCAGGGAGGGGCGGGGAACCTACGAGCAGTACTTC
CASAREGRGTYEQYF
>TRBV28|TRBJ1-2|NA|once
TGTGCCAGCGGACTGGACAGCCTTGTTCTCTATGGCTACACCTTC
CASGLDSLVLYGYTF
>TRBV3-1/TRBV3-2|TRBJ2-4|NA|NA
TGTGCCAGCAGCCAAAGTCAGGTAGCCAAAAACATTCAGTACTTC
CASSQSQVAKNIQYF
>TRBV9|TRBJ2-3|NA|NA
TGTGCCAGCAGCGTCCTCCCGTTTCTCAGCGGACGCACAGATACGCAGTATTTT
CASSVLPFLSGRTDTQYF
>TRBV3-1/TRBV3-2|TRBJ1-2|NA|NA
TGTGCCAGCAGCCAAGATCTTAGTGGTAAGTATGGCTACACCTTC
CASSQDLSGKYGYTF
>TRBV19|TRBJ2-3|TRBD2|NA
TGTGCCAGTAGTCCGACAACTAGCGGGAGCGGAGGGCAGTATTTT
CASSPTTSGSGGQYF
>TRBV20-1|TRBJ2-5|NA|NA
TGCAGTGCCGACAGAGTAGGGACCCAGTACTTC
CSADRVGTQYF
>TRBV19|TRBJ2-3|NA|NA
TGTGCCAGTAGCGGGAGCACAGATACGCAGTATTTT
CASSGSTDTQYF
>TRBV7-2|TRBJ2-1|NA|NA
TGTGCCAGCAGCGACCGGGGGAGCTCCTACAATGAGCAGTTCTTC
CASSDRGSSYNEQFF
>TRBV5-1|TRBJ1-1|TRBD1|few
TGCGCCAGCAGCTTGGTTGGCAGGGGGCAGACTGAAGCTTTCTTT
CASSLVGRGQTEAFF
>TRBV14|TRBJ2-1|TRBD2|NA
TGTGCCAGCAGCCAAGCCCCAGCGGGGGTTTACAATGAGCAGTTCTTC
CASSQAPAGVYNEQFF
>TRBV5-3|TRBJ1-5|TRBD1|NA
TGTGCCAGAAGCCCGGGACAGGGACGGAGAAGCAATCAGCCCCAGCATTTT
CARSPGQGRRSNQPQHF
>TRBV19|TRBJ1-2|TRBD1|NA
TGTGCCAGTATTTTGACAGGGGGCGCGCCGGGCGGCTACACCTTC
CASILTGGAPGGYTF
>TRBV2|TRBJ1-2|NA|NA
TGTGCCAGCAGCCGGGACAATAACTATGGCTACACCTTC
CASSRDNNYGYTF
>TRBV6-5|TRBJ1-5|NA|NA
TGTGCCAGCAATCCGGGACAACTTCATCAGCCCCAGCATTTT
CASNPGQLHQPQHF
>TRBV19|TRBJ1-1|NA|NA
TGTGCCAGTAGTATAGGACAGTACAACCTTCGAACTGAAGCTTTCTTT
CASSIGQYNLRTEAFF
>TRBV4-2|TRBJ1-1|NA|NA
TGTGCCAGCAGCCAAGTGGGGGGGACTGAAGCTTTCTTT
CASSQVGGTEAFF
>TRBV3-1/TRBV3-2|TRBJ2-7|TRBD2|NA
TGTGCCAGCAGCCAATGGACTAGTCCCCACGAGCAGTACTTC
CASSQWTSPHEQYF
>TRBV7-8|TRBJ2-7|NA|NA
TGTGCCAGCAGCCACCGGGACATGCCCCGCTACGAGCAGTACTTC
CASSHRDMPRYEQYF
>TRBV5-4|TRBJ1-2|NA|few
TGTGCCAGCAGCTCCCTCTATCCACGGTCAGGGTCTTATGGCTACACCTTC
CASSSLYPRSGSYGYTF
>TRBV5-1|TRBJ2-7|NA|few
TGCGCCAGCAGCGCCAGCAGGGGTTACGAGCAGTACTTC
CASSASRGYEQYF
>TRBV2|TRBJ1-6|NA|NA
TGTGCCAGCTCGGGATGGGGAAATTCACCCCTCCACTTT
CASSGWGNSPLHF
>TRBV12-3/TRBV12-4|TRBJ1-2|NA|NA
TGTGCCAGCAGTTTTCAATCCCCCAGTGGCTACACCTTC
CASSFQSPSGYTF
>TRBV9|TRBJ1-6|TRBD1|NA
TGTGCCAGCAGTCGACAGGGTGGCGATTCACCCCTCCACTTT
CASSRQGGDSPLHF
>TRBV4-3|TRBJ1-2|NA|NA
TGCGCCAGCAGCCAAGAATGGGGGGACTATGGCTACACCTTC
CASSQEWGDYGYTF
>TRBV30|TRBJ1-5|NA|NA
TGTGCCTGGAGTGAGTACCTAAATCAGCCCCAGCATTTT
CAWSEYLNQPQHF